The TCR beta chain described here comes from a study of cytomegalovirus exposure and HLA in healthy donors. PCR employed 60 Vbeta and 13 Jbeta primers. The repertoire was sequenced with immunoSEQ multiplex PCR; TCRdb's copy has only in-frame clones and lacks some. The sample has 73,000 or so clones, roughly 79% seen once. A remark on this clone: Its specificity is not known.

Study-wide results and limits: High sensitivity and specificity were reportedly achieved when the classifier diagnosed cytomegalovirus status. According to a later analysis, donors in an Asian-associated ancestry cluster reportedly had fewer N-insertions than the approximately 620-donor mean.

Sequences were obtained from PBMCs. This receptor was taken from a man between 45 and 60 years old in good health and CMV-seronegative.

The DNA of the CDR3 is TGTGCCAGCAGTTTTTGGGACAGGGGCATGAACACTGAAGCTTTCTTT. It specifies CASSFWDRGMNTEAFF. The V gene is TRBV27, the J gene TRBJ1-1, with 10 bases identical to TRBD1. V gave up 3 bases and J gave up 0 bases; unmatched junction bases: 4. CDR3 length: 16 residues. CDR1 MNHEY and CDR2 SMNVEV come from the germline V gene (reference sequence).